One sample yielded the 8 T cell receptor beta chains listed below, sequenced in a study of T cells in Graves' hyperthyroidism and ophthalmopathy. The investigators amplified TCR beta CDR3 regions from RNA transcripts. During a first-round RT-PCR of the TCR CDR3, the HTBI primer set was used. TCRdb passed the multiplex PCR reads through MiXCR, listing each CDR3 protein once. The sample consists of hundreds of thousands of distinct CDR3 sequences, about a sixth of them appearing once. The sequenced sample consisted of blood. The source of these receptors is a woman aged 40-49 years with Graves' ophthalmopathy.

The chain joins TRBV4-1 to TRBJ2-1; 10 bases match TRBD2. V gave up 4 bases and J gave up 0 bases; unmatched junction bases: 15. Looked up from germline, CDR1 is MGHRA and CDR2 is YSYEKL. This CDR3 spans 20 amino acids. CDR3 sequence reads: CASSLRTSGTPGRSYNEQFF. CDR3 in DNA: TGCGCCAGCAGCCTACGGACTAGCGGCACCCCGGGACGCTCCTACAATGAGCAGTTCTTC.

This clonotype was observed a handful of times. This chain uses TRBV6-1 with TRBJ1-5; the D gene is possibly TRBD1 (5 bases). The CDR3 is 15 residues long. Trimming left V 6 bases short and J 4 bases short, with 16 bases between. The germline gives CDR1 MNHNS, CDR2 SASEGT. As DNA, the CDR3 is TGTGCCAGCAGCCAGCAGGGCATTGAGAATCAGCCCCAGCATTTT. It translates to CASSQQGIENQPQHF.

The chain links TRBV9 to TRBJ2-5; tentative D call: TRBD2 (6 bases). This CDR3 contains 14 residues. In germline, CDR1 is SGDLS, CDR2 YYNGEE. V dropped 6 bases and J dropped 5 bases, with 17 bases sitting between them. CDR3 bases: TGTGCCAGCAACGCCGGAGGGACGTTGGAGACCCAGTACTTC. It specifies CASNAGGTLETQYF. Based on the CDR3 plus reference TRBV9 and TRBJ2-5, the full variable domain is DSGVTQTPKHLITATGQRVTLRCSPRSGDLSVYWYQQSLDQGLQFLIQYYNGEERAKGNILERFSAQQFPDLHSELNLSSLELGDSALYFCASNAGGTLETQYFGPGTRLLVL.

The V gene is TRBV2, the J gene TRBJ1-4, with D possibly matching TRBD1 (5 bases). The germline CDR1 and CDR2 sequences are SNHLY and FYNNEI. V dropped 8 bases and J dropped 0 bases, with 16 bases sitting between them. The CDR3 consists of 16 residues. Written as DNA, the CDR3 is TGTGCCAGCTGTTCTCACTTGGGGGCAACTAATGAAAAACTGTTTTTT. Amino acids: CASCSHLGATNEKLFF. Full variable domain (rest looked up from reference TRBV2 and TRBJ1-4): EPEVTQTPSHQVTQMGQEVILRCVPISNHLYFYWYRQILGQKVEFLVSFYNNEISEKSEIFDDQFSVERPDGSNFTLKIRSTKLEDSAMYFCASCSHLGATNEKLFFGSGTQLSVL.

This chain connects TRBV29-1 to TRBJ1-1; tentative D call: TRBD1 (5 bases). Germline V gene lookup returns CDR1 SQVTM and CDR2 ANQGSEA. This CDR3 spans 13 amino acids. V gave up 4 bases and J gave up 1 base, with 10 bases separating them. CDR3 in amino acids: CSVGDGPNTEAFF. CDR3 in DNA: TGCAGCGTTGGGGACGGCCCGAACACTGAAGCTTTCTTT.

This clonotype was found a few times. This rearrangement joins TRBV11-1 to TRBJ2-5; TRBD2 matches 9 bases. The CDR3 extends over 17 amino acids. Trimming took 2 bases from V and 2 from J; bases not matched to a gene: 9. Germline V CDR1 and CDR2: SGHAT, FQDESV (reference sequence). The CDR3 DNA reads as TGTGCCAGCAGCTTACCTCGGGGTCTAGCGGGACAAGAGACCCAGTACTTC. This translates into CASSLPRGLAGQETQYF.

This clonotype was counted only a few times. The chain carries TRBV2 and TRBJ2-4; D remains ambiguous. Germline V lookup: CDR1 SNHLY, CDR2 FYNNEI. V gave up 8 bases and J gave up 0 bases, with 8 bases separating them. This CDR3 spans 13 amino acids. Here the CDR3 reads CASATLAKNIQYF. The CDR3 region has the DNA TGTGCCAGCGCCACTCTAGCCAAAAACATTCAGTACTTC.

In its sample, this clonotype was seen many times. This sequence joins TRBV5-1 and TRBJ2-2, with 11 bases identical to TRBD2. This CDR3 spans 16 amino acids. J gave up 0 bases and V 8 bases, and 6 bases lay outside the gene matches. Germline CDR1 and CDR2: SGHRS and YFSETQ. This CDR3 reads CASKGTSGSNTGELFF. The CDR3 DNA sequence: TGCGCCAGTAAGGGGACTAGCGGTTCGAACACCGGGGAGCTGTTTTTT.